This T cell receptor beta chain appears in the sequencing data of a study of resident and recirculating memory T cells in vitiligo. Study overall: Samples were epidermis from two lesional and two nonlesional sites, plus PBMCs.

The CDR3 has 16 residues. Trimming took 6 bases from V and 0 from J, leaving 15 bases between them. Per the germline V gene, CDR1 is MNHEY and CDR2 is SMNVEV (reference sequence). Here immunoSEQ multiplex PCR was the method, and the copy in TCRdb shows in-frame clones only, minus some. Among 75,000 to 85,000 clones listed, under 95% were seen once. The receptor was derived from a male donor with vitiligo. The V gene is TRBV27, the J gene TRBJ2-4, with D maybe TRBD1 (6 bases). Sequencing used blood. The CDR3 DNA is TGTGCCAGCAGGACGAGACAGGACTTAGCCAAAAACATTCAGTACTTC. Protein: CASRTRQDLAKNIQYF.